One and the same sample provided the 30 T cell receptor beta chains below, sequenced in a study of neurological immune-mediated disorders. TCRdb used MiXCR to reprocess the 5' RACE reads, holding one entry per CDR3 protein. The sample lists tens of thousands of distinct CDR3 sequences, about 5.6% occurring once. Sequencing was performed on CD4+ T cells from blood. The receptors were sampled from a woman between 18 and 29 years old with multiple sclerosis.

This clonotype was observed at least ten times. The chain couples TRBV20-1 to TRBJ2-3, with 9 bases identical to TRBD2. The CDR3 totals 15 residues. Trimming cost V 1 base and J 4 bases; bases outside gene matches: 6. Germline V CDR1 and CDR2: DFQATT, SNEGSKA (reference sequence). CDR3 bases: TGCAGTGCTAGAGTAGCGGGAGTCGGGGCAGATACGCAGTATTTT. Translated: CSARVAGVGADTQYF.

This clonotype was detected ten times or more. The chain joins TRBV20-1 to TRBJ2-5, with TRBD1 matching over 7 bases. The CDR3 is 14 amino acids. V shed 0 bases, J shed 2 bases, and the junction held 3 bases outside the gene matches. The germline gives CDR1 DFQATT, CDR2 SNEGSKA (reference sequence). The CDR3 DNA follows: TGCAGTGCTAGAGATTCCAGGGGGCAAGAGACCCAGTACTTC. It codes for CSARDSRGQETQYF.

This clonotype was counted ten times or more. The chain combines TRBV5-1 with TRBJ1-1; 8 bases match TRBD1. This CDR3 has 15 residues. CDR1 and CDR2 (germline): SGHRS, YFSETQ. V lost 4 bases, J lost 4 bases, and 9 bases stayed unmatched. CDR3 sequence (DNA): TGCGCCAGCAGCCCGAGGACAGGGCCCGTCACTGAAGCTTTCTTT. As protein: CASSPRTGPVTEAFF.

The rearrangement links TRBV11-2 to TRBJ1-1; the D is unclear. The CDR3 runs 14 residues. Germline V gives CDR1 SGHAT, CDR2 FQNNGV. Trimming stripped 2 bases from V and 5 bases from J, with 12 bases between. CDR3 residues: CASSLRPRGTEAFF. CDR3 DNA: TGTGCCAGCAGCTTACGGCCCCGTGGGACTGAAGCTTTCTTT.

Ten or more counts support this clonotype. The rearrangement links TRBV12-3 or TRBV12-4 to TRBJ1-2; D is perhaps TRBD1 (5 bases). V was pared by 1 base and J by 8 bases, with 14 bases between. The CDR3 loop spans 14 amino acids. The CDR3 protein is CASSLEGSPSGYTF. CDR3 nucleotides: TGTGCCAGCAGTTTAGAGGGGTCTCCTAGCGGCTACACCTTC.

This clonotype showed up many times. V gene TRBV10-3 combines with J gene TRBJ1-2; 7 bases fit TRBD1. V shed 0 bases and J 0 bases; nucleotides not matched to a gene: 10. This CDR3 has 18 amino acids. Per germline, CDR1 ENHRY and CDR2 SYGVKD. CDR3 protein: CAISESSYNRGTNYGYTF. The CDR3 nucleotides are TGTGCCATCAGTGAGTCATCTTATAACAGGGGTACTAACTATGGCTACACCTTC.

This clonotype was observed many times. The J gene is TRBJ2-2, the V gene TRBV14; TRBD1 matches 9 bases. This CDR3 has 18 amino acids. V gave up 7 bases and J gave up 6 bases; unmatched junction bases: 18. Germline-derived CDR1 and CDR2 are SGHDN and FVKESK. CDR3 loop: CASTPRRNPGQGSGELFF. The CDR3 region has the DNA TGTGCCAGCACCCCAAGGCGAAATCCGGGACAGGGATCCGGGGAGCTGTTTTTT.

This clonotype has a count of ten or more. The genes are TRBV5-5 and TRBJ1-5; TRBD1 might be the D (6 bases). The CDR3 loop spans 15 amino acids. Germline V gene sequence: CDR1 SGHKS, CDR2 YYEKEE (reference sequence). Trimming removed 1 base at V and 6 bases at J, with 14 bases between. The CDR3 DNA follows: TGTGCCAGCAGCTTGTGGGCAGGAGGGGGTCAGCCCCAGCATTTT. Translation: CASSLWAGGGQPQHF.

In this sample, this clonotype turned up many times. The V call is TRBV20-1, the J call TRBJ1-2, with D possibly matching TRBD1 (6 bases). The CDR3 has 14 residues. The V end was cut by 8 bases, the J end by 1 base, with 17 bases between. Per germline, CDR1 DFQATT and CDR2 SNEGSKA (reference sequence). CDR3 amino acids: CSIGLGGRNYGYTF. CDR3 bases: TGCAGTATAGGGCTTGGGGGGCGTAACTATGGCTACACCTTC.

This clonotype was detected ten times or more. J is TRBJ2-1 and V is TRBV25-1; the match to TRBD2 covers 9 bases. CDR1 MGHDK and CDR2 SYGVNS come from the germline V gene. The ends lost 8 bases at V and 7 bases at J; junction bases unmatched: 0. The CDR3 sequence is 11 residues long. The CDR3 DNA reads TGTGCCAGCGGACTAGCGAATGAGCAGTTCTTC. It specifies CASGLANEQFF.

This clonotype was counted at least ten times. The V call is TRBV18, the J call TRBJ1-1; D is ambiguous. V was clipped by 4 bases and J by 1 base, with 4 bases between them. This CDR3 comprises 12 residues. The V gene's germline CDR1 is KGHSH and CDR2 LQKENI. The CDR3 sequence: CASSRENTEAFF. DNA of the CDR3: TGTGCCAGCTCACGGGAGAACACTGAAGCTTTCTTT.

This clonotype was counted at least ten times. V is TRBV7-2 and J is TRBJ2-3; TRBD2 matches 11 bases. Trimming cost V 4 bases and J 0 bases; bases outside gene matches: 3. Germline V gene data show CDR1 as SGHTA and CDR2 as FQGNSA. The CDR3 extends over 16 amino acids. CDR3 bases: TGTGCCAGCAGCTCGCGACTAGCGGGGAGCACAGATACGCAGTATTTT. Protein sequence: CASSSRLAGSTDTQYF.

This clonotype was picked up many times. The chain joins TRBV18 to TRBJ2-6, with TRBD1 matching over 7 bases. Per germline, CDR1 KGHSH and CDR2 LQKENI. Unmatched junction bases numbered 6, after V lost 1 base and J lost 0 bases. The CDR3 has 18 residues. The DNA of the CDR3 is TGTGCCAGCTCACCACAAACGGGACAGAACTCTGGGGCCAACGTCCTGACTTTC. Protein: CASSPQTGQNSGANVLTF.

Many counts were recorded for this clonotype. The chain recombines TRBV5-1 with TRBJ2-3, with unresolved D. This CDR3 has 17 amino acids. Germline values: CDR1 SGHRS, CDR2 YFSETQ. V lost 3 bases to trimming and J lost 0 bases, with 17 bases between them. In nucleotides, the CDR3 is TGCGCCAGCAGCTCATCTAAAGCAGTTTCTAGCACAGATACGCAGTATTTT. Its translation is CASSSSKAVSSTDTQYF.

Ten or more counts support this clonotype. The chain links TRBV6-1 to TRBJ2-7, with a weak D call TRBD2 (6 bases). The germline V and J ends were trimmed by 8 bases and 7 bases, with 15 bases remaining between them. The CDR3 extends over 12 amino acids. Looked up from germline, CDR1 is MNHNS and CDR2 is SASEGT. The CDR3 DNA sequence: TGTGCCAGCGGTTGGGGGGAGAGGGAGCAGTACTTC. Protein: CASGWGEREQYF.

This clonotype was recorded at least ten times. V usage is TRBV5-1 and J usage is TRBJ2-3; D unclear. Germline V lookup: CDR1 SGHRS, CDR2 YFSETQ. The CDR3 is 16 amino acids. Trimming removed 0 bases from V and 2 bases from J, with 13 bases in between. The CDR3, as DNA: TGCGCCAGCAGCTTGGAAGGGCCAGGCAACACAGATACGCAGTATTTT. This sequence encodes CASSLEGPGNTDTQYF.

This chain joins TRBV28 and TRBJ2-3; no firm D call. V was pared by 4 bases and J by 0 bases, with 8 bases between. The length of the CDR3 is 14 residues. Germline CDR1 and CDR2: MDHEN and SYDVKM. The CDR3 DNA reads TGTGCCAGCAGTTCAGCAGGAAGCACAGATACGCAGTATTTT. Translation: CASSSAGSTDTQYF.

This clonotype was seen repeatedly, ten times or more. This chain joins TRBV27 and TRBJ1-1, with a tentative D call TRBD1 (5 bases). V lost 4 bases and J 0 bases, leaving 12 bases between the germline ends. The CDR3 contains 15 residues. Germline V gene sequence: CDR1 MNHEY, CDR2 SMNVEV (reference sequence). CDR3 nucleotides: TGTGCCAGCAGTTCCGGGGACTACATGAACACTGAAGCTTTCTTT. It encodes CASSSGDYMNTEAFF.

There are a few counts of this clonotype. The CDR3 protein is CSVEDTGVGETQYF. The CDR3 nucleotides read TGCAGCGTTGAAGACACAGGGGTAGGAGAGACCCAGTACTTC. The chain employs TRBV29-1 and TRBJ2-5; TRBD1 matches at 7 bases. The CDR3 totals 14 residues. Germline CDR1 SQVTM, CDR2 ANQGSEA. The trim removed 0 bases at V and 4 bases at J, leaving 5 bases unmatched. The full variable domain, with the rest looked up from reference TRBV29-1 and TRBJ2-5, is SAVISQKPSRDICQRGTSLTIQCQVDSQVTMMFWYRQQPGQSLTLIATANQGSEATYESGFVIDKFPISRPNLTFSTLTVSNMSPEDSSIYLCSVEDTGVGETQYFGPGTRLLVL.

The table lists this clonotype with many counts. The chain combines TRBV12-3 or TRBV12-4 with TRBJ1-1, with TRBD1 identical over 10 bases. This CDR3 is built from 15 residues. The trim removed 7 bases at V and 1 base at J, leaving 6 bases unmatched. The CDR3 is CASTARDRGNTEAFF. For the CDR3, the DNA is TGTGCCAGCACCGCCAGGGACAGGGGGAACACTGAAGCTTTCTTT.

There are many counts of this clonotype. The chain employs TRBV5-1 and TRBJ2-5; D unresolved. CDR3 length: 13 residues. Germline CDR1 SGHRS, CDR2 YFSETQ. The V end lost 0 bases, the J end lost 6 bases, and 9 bases lay between the germline ends. As DNA, the CDR3 is TGCGCCAGCAGCTTGGGCTATCGGCAGACCCAGTACTTC. Amino acid sequence: CASSLGYRQTQYF.

The V and J genes are TRBV19 and TRBJ2-2; TRBD2 might be the D (5 bases). This CDR3 region has 18 residues. Per the germline V gene, CDR1 is LNHDA and CDR2 is SQIVND (reference sequence). Trimming removed 3 bases at V and 3 bases at J, with 20 bases between. The CDR3 DNA sequence: TGTGCCAGTAGTATTTTAAACGGGAATATACGGGACACCGGGGAGCTGTTTTTT. It is translated as CASSILNGNIRDTGELFF.

In this sample, this clonotype turned up many times. The V and J genes are TRBV20-1 and TRBJ1-6; TRBD1 matches 9 bases. CDR1 DFQATT and CDR2 SNEGSKA come from the germline V gene (reference sequence). V was pared by 6 bases and J by 10 bases, with 13 bases of the junction left unmatched. The length of the CDR3 is 15 residues. CDR3 amino acids: CSAHPGQGSVSPLHF. The CDR3 DNA sequence: TGCAGTGCGCACCCGGGACAGGGATCGGTCTCACCCCTCCACTTT.

This clonotype was counted at least ten times. The chain links TRBV7-8 to TRBJ2-2, with D uncertain. Germline V lookup: CDR1 SGHVS, CDR2 FQNEAQ. The CDR3 sequence is 15 residues long. Trimming pared 6 bases from V and 2 bases from J, leaving 13 bases between. The CDR3 bases are TGTGCCAGCAGTTCCCGGGCGGAAAACACCGGGGAGCTGTTTTTT. Its protein is CASSSRAENTGELFF.

This clonotype has ten or more counts. This rearrangement joins TRBV5-6 to TRBJ1-1, with a weak D call TRBD1 (6 bases). The CDR3 is 11 amino acids. CDR1 and CDR2 from the germline V gene are SGHDT and YYEEEE. V was shortened by 4 bases and J by 9 bases, with 10 bases between the two germline ends. The CDR3 here is CASSRGGKAFF. The CDR3 DNA reads as TGTGCCAGCAGCAGGGGGGGGAAAGCTTTCTTT.

The chain links TRBV19 to TRBJ2-2; D remains unclear. This CDR3 is built from 12 residues. The germline V gene has CDR1 LNHDA and CDR2 SQIVND (reference sequence). Trimming took off 5 bases at V and 4 bases at J, with 5 bases between the two ends. The CDR3 loop reads CASSSTTGELFF. The CDR3 DNA follows: TGTGCCAGTAGTTCCACCACCGGGGAGCTGTTTTTT. Full variable domain (outside the CDR3, taken from reference TRBV19 and TRBJ2-2): DGGITQSPKYLFRKEGQNVTLSCEQNLNHDAMYWYRQDPGQGLRLIYYSQIVNDFQKGDIAEGYSVSREKKESFPLTVTSAQKNPTAFYLCASSSTTGELFFGEGSRLTVL.

This clonotype was counted at least ten times. The rearrangement uses TRBV12-5 and TRBJ1-2; 7 nucleotides match TRBD1. CDR1 is LGHNT, CDR2 FRNRAP, per germline. This CDR3 is built from 13 residues. J was trimmed by 5 bases and V by 2 bases; bases with no gene match: 2. The CDR3 region is CASGLSGGYGYTF. The CDR3 DNA reads as TGTGCTAGTGGTTTGTCAGGGGGTTATGGCTACACCTTC.

This clonotype was recorded many times. The chain combines TRBV7-2 with TRBJ2-7; D is undetermined. The V end was cut by 8 bases, the J end by 2 bases, with 10 bases between. CDR3 length: 12 amino acids. In germline, CDR1 is SGHTA, CDR2 FQGNSA. In DNA form, the CDR3 reads TGTGCCAGCGCCCCGAGTCCCTACGAGCAGTACGTC. Amino acid sequence: CASAPSPYEQYV.

This clonotype was picked up many times. The rearrangement links TRBV7-3 to TRBJ2-1, with D unresolved. Germline lookup yields CDR1 SGHTA and CDR2 FQGTGA. The CDR3 covers 14 residues. V lost 0 bases and J 8 bases, leaving 11 bases between the germline ends. CDR3: CASSLTVGFHEQFF. DNA of the CDR3: TGTGCCAGCAGCTTAACGGTTGGGTTCCATGAGCAGTTCTTC.

The chain has TRBV28 and TRBJ2-6; D unresolved. V was pared by 5 bases and J by 4 bases, with 15 bases between. The CDR3 has 16 residues. Per the germline V gene, CDR1 is MDHEN and CDR2 is SYDVKM. The CDR3 nucleotides are TGTGCCAGCAGTCCGGATGGTTTGTGGGGGGCCAACGTCCTGACTTTC. It is translated as CASSPDGLWGANVLTF.